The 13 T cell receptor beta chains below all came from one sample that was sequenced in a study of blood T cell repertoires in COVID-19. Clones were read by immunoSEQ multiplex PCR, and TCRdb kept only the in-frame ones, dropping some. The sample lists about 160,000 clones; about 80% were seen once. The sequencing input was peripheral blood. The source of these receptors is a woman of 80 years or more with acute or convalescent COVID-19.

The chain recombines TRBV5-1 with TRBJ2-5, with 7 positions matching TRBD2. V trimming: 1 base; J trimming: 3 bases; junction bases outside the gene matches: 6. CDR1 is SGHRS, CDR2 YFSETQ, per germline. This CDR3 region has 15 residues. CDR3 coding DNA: TGCGCCAGCAGCTTGATGGGCGGGAGCGAAGAGACCCAGTACTTC. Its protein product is CASSLMGGSEETQYF.

The CDR3 is CASSLGGGQGSYGYTF. Written as DNA, the CDR3 is TGTGCCAGCAGCTTAGGGGGGGGACAGGGGAGCTATGGCTACACCTTC. V gene TRBV7-8 combines with J gene TRBJ1-2, with 10 bases aligning to TRBD1. Germline CDR1 SGHVS, CDR2 FQNEAQ. Losses at the gene ends were 1 base for V and 4 bases for J; bases not matched to a gene: 6. This CDR3 contains 16 residues.

CDR3 region: CASSPTGYGGYTF. CDR3 nucleotides: TGTGCCAGCAGTCCTACAGGGTATGGTGGCTACACCTTC. The chain recombines TRBV6-5 with TRBJ1-2; perhaps TRBD1 as D (6 bases). Germline CDR1 MNHEY, CDR2 SVGAGI. The CDR3 contains 13 residues. Trimming left V 5 bases short and J 7 bases short, with 14 bases between.

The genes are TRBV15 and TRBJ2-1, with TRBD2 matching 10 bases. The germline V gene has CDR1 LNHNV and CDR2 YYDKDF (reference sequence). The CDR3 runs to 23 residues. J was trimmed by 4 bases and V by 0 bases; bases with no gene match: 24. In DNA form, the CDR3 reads TGTGCCACCAGCAGAGATTGGGGACAGGAAACCTCTAGCGGGAGAGGGGATTACAATGAGCAGTTCTTC. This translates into CATSRDWGQETSSGRGDYNEQFF. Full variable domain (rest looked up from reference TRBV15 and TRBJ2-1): DAMVIQNPRYQVTQFGKPVTLSCSQTLNHNVMYWYQQKSSQAPKLLFHYYDKDFNNEADTPDNFQSRRPNTSFCFLDIRSPGLGDTAMYLCATSRDWGQETSSGRGDYNEQFFGPGTRLTVL.

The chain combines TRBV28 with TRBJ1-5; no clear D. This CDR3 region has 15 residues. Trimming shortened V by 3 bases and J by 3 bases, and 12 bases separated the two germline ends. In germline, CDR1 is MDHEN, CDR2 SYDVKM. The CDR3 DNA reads TGTGCCAGCAGTTTTAGAGGAATGTACAATCAGCCCCAGCATTTT. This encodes CASSFRGMYNQPQHF.

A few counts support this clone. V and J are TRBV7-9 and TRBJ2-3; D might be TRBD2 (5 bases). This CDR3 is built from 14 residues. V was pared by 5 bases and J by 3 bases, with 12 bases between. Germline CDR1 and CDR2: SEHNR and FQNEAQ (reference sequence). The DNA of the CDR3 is TGTGCCAGCAGCCGTCCGGGGTCAACAGATACGCAGTATTTT. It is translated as CASSRPGSTDTQYF.

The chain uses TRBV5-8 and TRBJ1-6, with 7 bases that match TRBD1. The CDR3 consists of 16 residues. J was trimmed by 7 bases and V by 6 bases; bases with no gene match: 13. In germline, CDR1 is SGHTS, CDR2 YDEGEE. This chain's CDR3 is CASTTMTGRWNSPLHF. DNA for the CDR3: TGTGCCAGCACCACAATGACAGGGCGATGGAATTCACCCCTCCACTTT.

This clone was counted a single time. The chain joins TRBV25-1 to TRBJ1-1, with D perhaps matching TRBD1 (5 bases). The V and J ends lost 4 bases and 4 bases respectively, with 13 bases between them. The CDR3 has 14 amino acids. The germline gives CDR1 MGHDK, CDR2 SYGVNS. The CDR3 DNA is TGTGCCAGCAGTGTGGGAGGGGTTTCCACTGAAGCTTTCTTT. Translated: CASSVGGVSTEAFF.

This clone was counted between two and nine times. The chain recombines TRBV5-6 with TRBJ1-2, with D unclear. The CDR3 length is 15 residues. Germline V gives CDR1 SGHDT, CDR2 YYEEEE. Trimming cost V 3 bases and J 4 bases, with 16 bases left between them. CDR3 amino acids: CASSSDGLPSYGYTF. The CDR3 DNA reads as TGTGCCAGCAGCTCCGATGGCCTTCCATCCTATGGCTACACCTTC.

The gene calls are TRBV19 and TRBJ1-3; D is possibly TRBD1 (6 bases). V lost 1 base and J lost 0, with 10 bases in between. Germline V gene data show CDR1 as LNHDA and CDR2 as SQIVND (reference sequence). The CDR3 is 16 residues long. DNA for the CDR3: TGTGCCAGTAGTATAGCGACAGGCCGCTCTGGAAACACCATATATTTT. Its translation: CASSIATGRSGNTIYF.

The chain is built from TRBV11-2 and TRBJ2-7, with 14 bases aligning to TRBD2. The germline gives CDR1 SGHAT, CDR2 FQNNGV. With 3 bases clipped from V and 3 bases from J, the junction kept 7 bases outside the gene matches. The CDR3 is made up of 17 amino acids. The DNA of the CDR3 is TGTGCCAGCAGCTTTATCGGGACTAGCGGGAGTTTCTACGAGCAGTACTTC. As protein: CASSFIGTSGSFYEQYF. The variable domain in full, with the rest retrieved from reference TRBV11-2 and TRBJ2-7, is EAGVAQSPRYKIIEKRQSVAFWCNPISGHATLYWYQQILGQGPKLLIQFQNNGVVDDSQLPKDRFSAERLKGVDSTLKIQPAKLEDSAVYLCASSFIGTSGSFYEQYFGPGTRLTVT.

The CDR3 spells CASSIDTLYDRGLGYTF. CDR3 nucleotides: TGTGCCAGTAGTATAGATACACTCTACGACAGGGGGCTTGGCTACACCTTC. J is TRBJ1-2 and V is TRBV19; 10 bases map to TRBD1. The CDR3 consists of 17 residues. J was trimmed by 7 bases and V by 0 bases; bases with no gene match: 11. The germline V gene encodes CDR1 LNHDA and CDR2 SQIVND (reference sequence).

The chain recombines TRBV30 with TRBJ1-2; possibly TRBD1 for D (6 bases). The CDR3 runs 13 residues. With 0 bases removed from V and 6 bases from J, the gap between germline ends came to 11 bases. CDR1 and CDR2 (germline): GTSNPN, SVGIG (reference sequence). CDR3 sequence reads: CAWSVGGVHGYTF. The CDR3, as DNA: TGTGCCTGGAGTGTAGGGGGTGTCCATGGCTACACCTTC.